This entry is about one T cell receptor beta chain. No antigen is known for it. From germline, CDR1 is SGHRS and CDR2 YFSETQ. The V and J ends lost 1 base and 0 bases respectively, with 11 bases between them. This CDR3 contains 15 residues. The sample is drawn from a study of T cell responses to AZD1222 COVID-19 vaccine. Study-level points and caveats: Vaccination with two AZD1222 doses was followed by a rise in Spike-specific TCR breadth and depth. Among those given AZD1222, only 6 or 7 were seropositive at baseline. Clonal diversity was possibly underestimated, and white British individuals and females predominated among donors.

Data came from immunoSEQ multiplex PCR; TCRdb stores just in-frame clones and leaves some out. The table shows approximately 100,000 clones, with 85% to 90% occurring only once. The rearrangement links TRBV5-1 to TRBJ2-7; no definite D call. The source material was peripheral blood, sampled on day 0 of AZD1222 vaccination. This sequence was found in an adult in good health. The CDR3 is CASSLNRFSSYEQYF. CDR3 bases: TGCGCCAGCAGCTTGAACCGCTTCAGCTCCTACGAGCAGTACTTC.